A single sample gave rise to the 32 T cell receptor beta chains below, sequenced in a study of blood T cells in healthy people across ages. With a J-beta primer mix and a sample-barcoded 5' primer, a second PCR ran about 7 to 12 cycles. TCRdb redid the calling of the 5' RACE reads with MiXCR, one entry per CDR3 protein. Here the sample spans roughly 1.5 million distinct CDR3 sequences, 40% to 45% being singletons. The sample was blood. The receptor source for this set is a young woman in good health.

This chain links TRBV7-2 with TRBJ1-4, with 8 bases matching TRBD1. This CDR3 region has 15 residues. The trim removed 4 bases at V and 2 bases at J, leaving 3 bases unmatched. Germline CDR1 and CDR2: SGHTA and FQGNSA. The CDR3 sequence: CASSSRTGTNEKLFF. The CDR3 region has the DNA TGTGCCAGCAGCTCTCGGACAGGGACTAATGAAAAACTGTTTTTT.

CDR3 protein: CASGLTGTKNNEQFF. CDR3 sequence (DNA): TGTGCCAGCGGCTTGACCGGGACAAAAAACAATGAGCAGTTCTTC. The chain has TRBV12-3 or TRBV12-4 and TRBJ2-1; D perhaps matches TRBD1 (6 bases). V lost 8 bases and J lost 5, with 19 bases in between. This CDR3 is built from 15 residues.

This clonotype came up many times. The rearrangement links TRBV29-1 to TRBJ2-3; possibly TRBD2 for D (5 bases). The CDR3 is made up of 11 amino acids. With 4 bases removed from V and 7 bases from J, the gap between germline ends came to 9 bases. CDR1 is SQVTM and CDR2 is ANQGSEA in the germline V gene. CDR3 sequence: CSVGLGNTQYF. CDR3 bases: TGCAGCGTTGGACTCGGGAATACGCAGTATTTT.

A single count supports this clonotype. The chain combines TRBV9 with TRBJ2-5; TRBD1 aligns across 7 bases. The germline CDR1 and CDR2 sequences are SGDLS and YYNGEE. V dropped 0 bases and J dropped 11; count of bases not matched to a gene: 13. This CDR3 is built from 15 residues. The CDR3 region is CASSVVGQVYNEQYF. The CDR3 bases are TGTGCCAGCAGCGTAGTCGGACAGGTGTACAATGAGCAGTACTTC.

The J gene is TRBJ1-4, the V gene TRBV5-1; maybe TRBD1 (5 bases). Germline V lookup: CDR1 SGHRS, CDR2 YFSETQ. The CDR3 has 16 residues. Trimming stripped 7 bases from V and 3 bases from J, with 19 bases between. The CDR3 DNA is TGCGCCAGCGGCTCGGGGCCGAGGTTTTCTAATGAAAAACTGTTTTTT. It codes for CASGSGPRFSNEKLFF.

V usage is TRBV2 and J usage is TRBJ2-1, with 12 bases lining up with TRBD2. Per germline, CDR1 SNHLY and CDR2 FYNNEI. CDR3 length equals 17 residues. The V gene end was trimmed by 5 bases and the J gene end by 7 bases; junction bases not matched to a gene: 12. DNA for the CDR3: TGTGCCAGCAGTCCATATATCCTAGCGGGAGGGCGGAATGAGCAGTTCTTC. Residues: CASSPYILAGGRNEQFF.

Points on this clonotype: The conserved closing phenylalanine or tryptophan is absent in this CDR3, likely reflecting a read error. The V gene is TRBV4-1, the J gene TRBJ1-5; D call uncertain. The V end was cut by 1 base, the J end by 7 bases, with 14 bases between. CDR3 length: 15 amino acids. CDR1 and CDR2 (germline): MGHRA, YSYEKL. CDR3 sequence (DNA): TGCGCCAGCAGCCAAGCAACCAGACCGGCACAGCCCCAGCATCTT. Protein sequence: CASSQATRPAQPQHL.

CDR3 sequence reads: CASSQSPLTGLEETQYF. CDR3 in DNA: TGTGCCAGCAGCCAAAGCCCCTTGACAGGGCTGGAGGAGACCCAGTACTTC. The chain couples TRBV4-2 to TRBJ2-5; 7 nucleotides align to TRBD1. There are 17 residues in the CDR3. The V gene's germline CDR1 is LGHNA and CDR2 YNFKEQ. Losses at the gene ends were 2 bases for V and 5 bases for J; bases not matched to a gene: 14.

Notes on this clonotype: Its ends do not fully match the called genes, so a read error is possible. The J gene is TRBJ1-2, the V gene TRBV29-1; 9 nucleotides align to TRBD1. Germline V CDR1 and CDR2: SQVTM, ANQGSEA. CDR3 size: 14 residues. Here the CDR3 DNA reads TGCGGCGTAACCCCGGGACAGGGTAGGAAGGGCTACACCTTC. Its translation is CGVTPGQGRKGYTF.

The CDR3: CSARDRLAGIGTQYF. Written as DNA, the CDR3 is TGCAGTGCTAGAGATAGGCTAGCGGGGATCGGGACCCAGTACTTC. V and J are TRBV20-1 and TRBJ2-7; 9 bases are a match to TRBD2. The DNA end favors TRBJ2-5, so the J call may be wrong. CDR1 is DFQATT, CDR2 SNEGSKA, per germline (reference sequence). The length of the CDR3 is 15 residues.

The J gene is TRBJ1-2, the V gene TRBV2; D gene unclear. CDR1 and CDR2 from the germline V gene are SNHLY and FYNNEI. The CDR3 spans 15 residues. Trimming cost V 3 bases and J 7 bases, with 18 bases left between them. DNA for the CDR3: TGTGCCAGCAGTGATACCCCAGGAACCCCGTCTGGCTACACCTTC. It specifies CASSDTPGTPSGYTF.

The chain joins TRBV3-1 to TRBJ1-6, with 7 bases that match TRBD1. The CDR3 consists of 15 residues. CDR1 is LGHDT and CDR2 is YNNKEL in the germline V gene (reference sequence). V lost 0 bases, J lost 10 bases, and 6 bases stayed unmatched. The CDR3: CASSQDTGERSPLHF. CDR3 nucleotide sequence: TGTGCCAGCAGCCAAGATACAGGGGAGCGCTCACCCCTCCACTTT.

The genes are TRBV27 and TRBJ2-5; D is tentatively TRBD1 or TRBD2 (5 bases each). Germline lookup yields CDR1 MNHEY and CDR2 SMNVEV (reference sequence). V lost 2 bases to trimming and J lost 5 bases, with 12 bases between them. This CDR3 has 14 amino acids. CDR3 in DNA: TGTGCCAGCAGTTTAAGGGGTTGGGGGGAGACCCAGTACTTC. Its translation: CASSLRGWGETQYF.

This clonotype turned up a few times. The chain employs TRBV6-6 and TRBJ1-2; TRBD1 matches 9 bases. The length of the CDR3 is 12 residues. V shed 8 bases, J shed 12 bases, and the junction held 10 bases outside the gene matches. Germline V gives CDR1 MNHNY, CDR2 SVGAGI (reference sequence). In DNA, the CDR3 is TGTGCCAGCCGTAGGGGACAGGGATTTAACACCTTC. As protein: CASRRGQGFNTF.

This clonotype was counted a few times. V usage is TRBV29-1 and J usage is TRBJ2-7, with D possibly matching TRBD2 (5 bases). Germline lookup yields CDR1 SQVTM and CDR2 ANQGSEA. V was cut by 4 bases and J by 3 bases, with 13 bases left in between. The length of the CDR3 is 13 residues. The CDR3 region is CSVVRPRDYEQYF. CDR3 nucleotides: TGCAGCGTTGTTAGGCCACGGGACTACGAGCAGTACTTC.

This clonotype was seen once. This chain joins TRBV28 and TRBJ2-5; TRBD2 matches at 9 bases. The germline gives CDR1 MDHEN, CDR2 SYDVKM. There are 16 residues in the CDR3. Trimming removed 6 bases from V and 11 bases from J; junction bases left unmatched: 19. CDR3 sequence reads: CASSYITSGSEDEQYF. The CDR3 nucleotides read TGTGCCAGCAGCTATATAACTAGCGGGTCAGAGGATGAGCAGTACTTC. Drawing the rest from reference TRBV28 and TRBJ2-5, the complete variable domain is DVKVTQSSRYLVKRTGEKVFLECVQDMDHENMFWYRQDPGLGLRLIYFSYDVKMKEKGDIPEGYSVSREKKERFSLILESASTNQTSMYLCASSYITSGSEDEQYFGPGTRLLVL.

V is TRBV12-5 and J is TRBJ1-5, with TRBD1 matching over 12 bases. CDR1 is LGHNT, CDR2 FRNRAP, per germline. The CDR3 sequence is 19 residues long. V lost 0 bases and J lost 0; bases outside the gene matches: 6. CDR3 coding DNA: TGTGCTAGTGGTTTGGTAGGGACAGGGGGCGTTGGTAGCAATCAGCCCCAGCATTTT. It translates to CASGLVGTGGVGSNQPQHF.

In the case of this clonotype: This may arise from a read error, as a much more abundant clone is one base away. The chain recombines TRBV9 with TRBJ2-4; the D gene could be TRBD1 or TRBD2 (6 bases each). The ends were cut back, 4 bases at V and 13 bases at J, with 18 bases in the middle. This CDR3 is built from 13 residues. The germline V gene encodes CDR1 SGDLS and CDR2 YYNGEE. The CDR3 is CASSYGGPGEQYF. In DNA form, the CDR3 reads TGTGCCAGCAGCTACGGAGGGCCAGGGGAGCAGTACTTC.

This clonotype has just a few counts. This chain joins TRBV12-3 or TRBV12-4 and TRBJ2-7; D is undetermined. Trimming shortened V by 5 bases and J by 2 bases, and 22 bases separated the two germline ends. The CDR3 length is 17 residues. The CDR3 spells CASSPRWQASGAYEQYF. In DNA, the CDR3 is TGTGCCAGCAGTCCACGCTGGCAGGCTAGTGGGGCCTACGAGCAGTACTTC.

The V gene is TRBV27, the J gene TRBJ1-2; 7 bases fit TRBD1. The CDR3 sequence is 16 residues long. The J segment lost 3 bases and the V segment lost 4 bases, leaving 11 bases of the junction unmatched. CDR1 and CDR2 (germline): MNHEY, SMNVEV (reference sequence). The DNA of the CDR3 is TGTGCCAGCAGTTCAGGGGGACAGTCTCCGTACTATGGCTACACCTTC. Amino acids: CASSSGGQSPYYGYTF.

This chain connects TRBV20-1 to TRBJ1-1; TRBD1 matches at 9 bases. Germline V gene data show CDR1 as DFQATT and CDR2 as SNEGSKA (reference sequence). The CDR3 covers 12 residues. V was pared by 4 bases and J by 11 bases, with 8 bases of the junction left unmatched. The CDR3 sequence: CSAKWGQGSAFF. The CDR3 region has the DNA TGCAGTGCTAAGTGGGGACAGGGTTCGGCTTTCTTT.

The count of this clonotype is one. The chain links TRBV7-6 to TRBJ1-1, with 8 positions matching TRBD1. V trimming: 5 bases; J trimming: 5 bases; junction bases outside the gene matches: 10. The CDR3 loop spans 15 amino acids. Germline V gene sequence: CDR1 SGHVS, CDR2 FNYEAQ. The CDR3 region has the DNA TGTGCCAGCAGCCCTAGACAGGGGTTGGCGACTGAAGCTTTCTTT. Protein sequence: CASSPRQGLATEAFF.

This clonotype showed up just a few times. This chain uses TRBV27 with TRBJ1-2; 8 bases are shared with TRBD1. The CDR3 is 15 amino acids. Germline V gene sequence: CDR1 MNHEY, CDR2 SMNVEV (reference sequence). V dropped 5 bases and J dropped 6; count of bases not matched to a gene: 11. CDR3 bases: TGTGCCAGCAGTCCGAAGACAGGGGCTAGGAATGGCTACACCTTC. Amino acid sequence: CASSPKTGARNGYTF.

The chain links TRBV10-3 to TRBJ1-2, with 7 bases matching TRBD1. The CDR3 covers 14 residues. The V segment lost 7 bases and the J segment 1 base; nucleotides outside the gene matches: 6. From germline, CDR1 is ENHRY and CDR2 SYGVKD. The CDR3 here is CAITLGTDNYGYTF. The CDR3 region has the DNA TGTGCCATCACCTTGGGGACAGATAACTATGGCTACACCTTC.

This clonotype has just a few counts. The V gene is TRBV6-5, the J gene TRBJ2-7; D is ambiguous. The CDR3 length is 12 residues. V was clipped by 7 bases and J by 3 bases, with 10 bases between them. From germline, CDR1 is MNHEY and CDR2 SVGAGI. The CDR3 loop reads CASKYRRYEQYF. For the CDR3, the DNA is TGTGCCAGCAAGTATAGACGCTACGAGCAGTACTTC.

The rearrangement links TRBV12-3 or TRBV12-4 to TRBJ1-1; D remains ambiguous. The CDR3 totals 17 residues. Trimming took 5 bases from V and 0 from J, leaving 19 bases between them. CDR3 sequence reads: CASSPHPSRVLNTEAFF. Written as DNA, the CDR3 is TGTGCCAGCAGTCCCCACCCCAGTAGGGTTCTGAACACTGAAGCTTTCTTT.

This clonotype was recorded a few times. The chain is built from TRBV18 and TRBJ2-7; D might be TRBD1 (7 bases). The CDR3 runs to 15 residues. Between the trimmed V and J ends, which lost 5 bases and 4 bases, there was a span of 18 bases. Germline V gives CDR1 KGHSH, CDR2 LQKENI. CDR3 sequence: CASSSSVTGRYEQYF. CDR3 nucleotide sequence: TGTGCCAGCTCATCGTCCGTGACAGGGAGGTACGAGCAGTACTTC. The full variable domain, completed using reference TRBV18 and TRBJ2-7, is NAGVMQNPRHLVRRRGQEARLRCSPMKGHSHVYWYRQLPEEGLKFMVYLQKENIIDESGMPKERFSAEFPKEGPSILRIQQVVRGDSAAYFCASSSSVTGRYEQYFGPGTRLTVT.

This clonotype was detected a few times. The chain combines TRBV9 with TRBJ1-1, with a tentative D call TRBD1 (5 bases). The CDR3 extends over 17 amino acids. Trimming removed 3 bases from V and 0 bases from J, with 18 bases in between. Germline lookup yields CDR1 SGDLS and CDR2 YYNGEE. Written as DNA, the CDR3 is TGTGCCAGCAGCGGGGACCAACGGGGGTCCATGAACACTGAAGCTTTCTTT. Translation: CASSGDQRGSMNTEAFF.

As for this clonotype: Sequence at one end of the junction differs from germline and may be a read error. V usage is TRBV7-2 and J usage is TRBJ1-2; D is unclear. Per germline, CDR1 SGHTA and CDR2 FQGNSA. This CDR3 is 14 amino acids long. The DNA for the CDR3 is TGTGCCAGCCTTGCGTACAGCAAACTCTATGGCTGCACCTTC. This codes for CASLAYSKLYGCTF.

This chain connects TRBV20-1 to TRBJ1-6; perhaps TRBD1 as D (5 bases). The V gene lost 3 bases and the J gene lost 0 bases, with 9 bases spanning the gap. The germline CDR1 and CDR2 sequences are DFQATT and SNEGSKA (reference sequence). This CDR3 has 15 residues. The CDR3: CSASFDSSYNSPLHF. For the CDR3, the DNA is TGCAGTGCTAGCTTCGACAGCTCCTATAATTCACCCCTCCACTTT.

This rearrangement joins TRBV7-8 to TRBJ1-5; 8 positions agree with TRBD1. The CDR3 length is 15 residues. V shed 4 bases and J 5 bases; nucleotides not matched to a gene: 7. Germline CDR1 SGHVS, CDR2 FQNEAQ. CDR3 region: CASSSQGALYQPQHF. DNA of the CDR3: TGTGCCAGCAGCTCTCAGGGGGCCCTATATCAGCCCCAGCATTTT.

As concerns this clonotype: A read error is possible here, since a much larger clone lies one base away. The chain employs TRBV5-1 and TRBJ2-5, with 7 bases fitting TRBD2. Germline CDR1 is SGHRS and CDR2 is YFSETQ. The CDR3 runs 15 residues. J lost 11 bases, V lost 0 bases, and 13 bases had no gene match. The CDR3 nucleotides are TGCGCCAGCAGCTTGGCTAGCGGCTTTTACAATGAGCAGTACTTC. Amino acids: CASSLASGFYNEQYF.